These T cell receptor beta chains were read from a single sample in a study of cytomegalovirus exposure and HLA in healthy donors. Produced via immunoSEQ multiplex PCR; TCRdb's table is partial and in-frame only. The data hold 150,000 to 200,000 clones, with 76% observed a single time. The material sequenced was PBMCs. Source of these receptors: a male donor in good health and CMV-seronegative. Both conserved end residues are part of each CDR3. A D gene is named only where the DNA matches it firmly. Not every row has a clone size; where given, it reads once, few, many or a size class.

j_gene | abundance | v_gene | d_gene | CDR3aa | CDR3nt
TRBJ1-4 | . | TRBV7-9 | TRBD1 | CASSLDRGLTNEKLFF | TGTGCCAGCAGTTTGGACAGGGGGCTTACTAATGAAAAACTGTTTTTT
TRBJ2-7 | many | TRBV6-1 | TRBD2 | CASSEASGGAYEQYF | TGTGCCAGCAGTGAAGCTAGCGGGGGGGCCTACGAGCAGTACTTC
TRBJ2-5 | . | TRBV5-4 | TRBD2 | CASSSRTSYQETQYF | TGTGCCAGCAGCTCCCGGACTAGCTACCAAGAGACCCAGTACTTC
TRBJ2-5 | . | TRBV25-1 | TRBD1 | CASSEGTGPQETQYF | TGTGCCAGCAGTGAAGGGACAGGGCCACAAGAGACCCAGTACTTC
TRBJ2-7 | . | TRBV11-1 | TRBD2 | CASSFLAGGILGEQYF | TGTGCCAGCAGCTTCTTAGCGGGAGGAATCCTGGGCGAGCAGTACTTC
TRBJ2-4 | few | TRBV7-9 | . | CASSPTALAKNIQYF | TGTGCCAGCAGCCCGACAGCCCTAGCCAAAAACATTCAGTACTTC
TRBJ2-2 | . | TRBV18 | . | CASSPVSRRTGELFF | TGTGCCAGCTCACCAGTGTCTCGTAGAACCGGGGAGCTGTTTTTT
TRBJ2-7 | . | TRBV7-3 | . | CASSPTAGAGVEQYF | TGTGCCAGCAGCCCAACGGCTGGTGCCGGGGTCGAGCAGTACTTC
TRBJ1-4 | . | TRBV7-9 | . | CASTATNEKLFF | TGTGCCAGCACGGCAACTAATGAAAAACTGTTTTTT
TRBJ2-5 | once | TRBV11-2 | . | CASSRLVEETQYF | TGTGCCAGCAGTAGGCTAGTCGAAGAGACCCAGTACTTC
TRBJ2-1 | . | TRBV28 | TRBD2 | CASRKSQRDYNEQFF | TGTGCCAGCAGGAAGTCGCAGCGGGACTACAATGAGCAGTTCTTC
TRBJ2-3 | few | TRBV5-4 | TRBD2 | CASSLGLAGITDTQYF | TGTGCCAGCAGCTTGGGACTAGCGGGGATAACAGATACGCAGTATTTT
TRBJ2-1 | . | TRBV29-1 | TRBD2 | CSALTSGGPSSYNEQFF | TGCAGCGCCCTAACTAGCGGGGGGCCCAGCTCCTACAATGAGCAGTTCTTC
TRBJ1-2 | few | TRBV20-1 | TRBD1 | CSATGGRGYTF | TGCAGTGCTACAGGGGGCCGGGGCTACACCTTC
TRBJ2-7 | . | TRBV6-6 | TRBD2 | CASTQWGGFDEQYF | TGTGCCAGCACCCAGTGGGGGGGATTCGACGAGCAGTACTTC
TRBJ2-3 | . | TRBV28 | TRBD1 | CASSSIRQGRLGSDTQYF | TGTGCCAGCAGTTCAATCCGACAGGGGCGGCTCGGCTCAGATACGCAGTATTTT
TRBJ1-2 | . | TRBV6-5 | TRBD1 | CASSRRDRGQGYTF | TGTGCCAGCAGTCGCCGGGACAGGGGGCAAGGCTACACCTTC
TRBJ2-3 | . | TRBV7-9 | . | CASSLPANPGTDTQYF | TGTGCCAGCAGCCTCCCCGCGAACCCTGGCACAGATACGCAGTATTTT
TRBJ2-7 | few | TRBV29-1 | . | CSGVSRNEQYF | TGCAGCGGGGTTTCGAGGAACGAGCAGTACTTC
TRBJ2-7 | once | TRBV15 | TRBD1 | CATSRTGTGDSYEQYF | TGTGCCACCAGCAGAACCGGGACAGGCGACTCCTACGAGCAGTACTTC
TRBJ2-1 | once | TRBV5-4 | TRBD2 | CASSSGTSRDNEQFF | TGTGCCAGCAGCTCCGGGACTAGCAGGGACAATGAGCAGTTCTTC
TRBJ1-6 | few | TRBV7-2 | . | CASSLGSSYNSPLHF | TGTGCCAGCAGCCTAGGGAGCTCCTATAATTCACCCCTCCACTTT
TRBJ1-1 | . | TRBV13 | . | CASSLGPLGAFF | TGTGCCAGCAGCTTAGGCCCCCTCGGGGCTTTCTTT
TRBJ2-2 | . | TRBV9 | TRBD2 | CASSVVQGTSGSSGELFF | TGTGCCAGCAGCGTAGTACAGGGGACTAGCGGGAGTTCCGGGGAGCTGTTTTTT
TRBJ1-1 | once | TRBV9 | . | CASSAVDLRNTEAFF | TGTGCCAGCAGCGCGGTGGACTTACGGAACACTGAAGCTTTCTTT
TRBJ1-4 | . | TRBV7-9 | . | CASSSPYGATNEKLFF | TGTGCCAGCAGCTCCCCCTACGGAGCAACTAATGAAAAACTGTTTTTT
TRBJ1-2 | few | TRBV28 | TRBD1 | CASIDDRENYGYTF | TGTGCCAGCATCGACGACAGGGAGAACTATGGCTACACCTTC
TRBJ2-2 | once | TRBV4-3 | TRBD2 | CASSHLRGTSGEYTGELFF | TGCGCCAGCAGCCACCTAAGGGGGACTAGTGGGGAGTACACCGGGGAGCTGTTTTTT
TRBJ1-5 | . | TRBV28 | TRBD1 | CASTDRGRSQPQHF | TGTGCCAGCACCGACAGGGGTAGGAGTCAGCCCCAGCATTTT
TRBJ2-1 | once | TRBV7-8 | TRBD2 | CASSPGLAGVLFF | TGTGCCAGCAGCCCCGGACTAGCGGGGGTGTTATTCTTC
TRBJ1-2 | . | TRBV19 | TRBD1 | CASSILRDRGNYGYTF | TGTGCCAGTAGTATCCTTCGAGACAGGGGTAACTATGGCTACACCTTC
TRBJ1-2 | . | TRBV6-6 | . | CASSSPWGLSNYGYTF | TGTGCCAGCAGTTCCCCGTGGGGGCTATCTAACTATGGCTACACCTTC
TRBJ1-5 | . | TRBV18 | TRBD1 | CASSLGRGEYQPQHF | TGTGCCAGCTCACTTGGCAGGGGGGAGTATCAGCCCCAGCATTTT